The 13 T cell receptor beta chains reported below all come from one sample, sequenced in a study of patients and donors after allogeneic stem cell transplantation. TCRdb processed the RT-PCR reads anew with MiXCR; each CDR3 protein has one entry. The sample gives about 96,000 distinct CDR3 sequences, under 50% of which show up once; about 64% is in the top ten. Sequenced: blood, either unsorted or a sorted T cell fraction (not recorded which). The receptor set was obtained from a human donor who was either an allogeneic HSCT recipient or a stem cell or donor lymphocyte infusion donor (not recorded which). It is not recorded whose cells these are; they may come from a transplant donor.

V is TRBV9 and J is TRBJ1-6, with D possibly being TRBD1 (6 bases). This CDR3 is built from 16 residues. V was pared by 3 bases and J by 1 base, with 11 bases between. Germline V CDR1 and CDR2: SGDLS, YYNGEE. The CDR3 here is CASSGTGSSYNSPLHF. The CDR3 coding sequence is TGTGCCAGCAGCGGAACAGGGTCTTCCTATAATTCACCCCTCCACTTT.

The chain joins TRBV10-3 to TRBJ1-1; D gene ambiguous. The CDR3 sequence is 13 residues long. Germline CDR1 and CDR2: ENHRY and SYGVKD. V was cut by 3 bases and J by 8 bases, with 13 bases left in between. CDR3 coding DNA: TGTGCCATCAGTGACCCTCGGGAGCTCGAAGCTTTCTTT. It translates to CAISDPRELEAFF.

The CDR3 region is CASSYMAPGQGWQPQHF. CDR3 nucleotide sequence: TGTGCCAGCAGTTACATGGCTCCGGGACAGGGTTGGCAGCCCCAGCATTTT. The chain joins TRBV6-5 to TRBJ1-5, with 9 bases that match TRBD1. CDR1 and CDR2 from the germline V gene are MNHEY and SVGAGI. J gave up 7 bases and V 2 bases, and 12 bases lay outside the gene matches. This CDR3 contains 17 residues.

This clonotype was detected a few times. The rearrangement uses TRBV29-1 and TRBJ1-1; D is undetermined. Trimming removed 7 bases from V and 1 base from J, with 13 bases in between. From germline, CDR1 is SQVTM and CDR2 ANQGSEA. This CDR3 contains 13 residues. CDR3 in DNA: TGCAGCGCTGGGGTCCTTGGGAACACTGAAGCTTTCTTT. Translated: CSAGVLGNTEAFF.

This clonotype was detected once. J is TRBJ2-7 and V is TRBV7-9; no reliable D call. The CDR3 is 13 amino acids. V lost 2 bases to trimming and J lost 9 bases, with 14 bases between them. Germline CDR1 and CDR2: SEHNR and FQNEAQ (reference sequence). The CDR3 here is CASSLPGLRVQYF. CDR3 DNA: TGTGCCAGCAGCTTACCGGGTCTACGAGTGCAGTACTTC.

The chain joins TRBV20-1 to TRBJ2-2; D is unclear. CDR1 DFQATT and CDR2 SNEGSKA come from the germline V gene (reference sequence). The V end was cut by 1 base, the J end by 6 bases, with 12 bases between. The CDR3 has 14 amino acids. The CDR3 DNA reads TGCAGTGCTAGAGTGGCTGATCCCCCCGGGGAGCTGTTTTTT. This codes for CSARVADPPGELFF.

This clonotype appeared a few times. The chain couples TRBV7-9 to TRBJ1-1, with TRBD1 matching 12 bases. The CDR3 consists of 15 residues. Per the germline V gene, CDR1 is SEHNR and CDR2 is FQNEAQ (reference sequence). V was clipped by 4 bases and J by 6 bases; unmatched bases: 6. The CDR3 loop reads CASSSRDRGRAEAFF. DNA for the CDR3: TGTGCCAGCAGCTCGCGGGACAGGGGGCGAGCTGAAGCTTTCTTT.

In the case of this clonotype: Germline is not matched at one junction end, which may reflect a read error. The CDR3 DNA follows: TGTGCCACCAGCAAGAACCGGGACACCAGGATAAATTTT. Translating it yields CATSKNRDTRINF. The chain combines TRBV15 with TRBJ1-3; D possibly corresponds to TRBD1 (6 bases). Germline CDR1 and CDR2: LNHNV and YYDKDF (reference sequence). The CDR3 is 13 residues long.

This chain joins TRBV14 and TRBJ1-1; D remains unclear. The V gene's germline CDR1 is SGHDN and CDR2 FVKESK. V was pared by 3 bases and J by 1 base, with 9 bases between. The CDR3 is 14 residues long. The CDR3 DNA follows: TGTGCCAGCAGCCACATGACACCGAACACTGAAGCTTTCTTT. Its translation is CASSHMTPNTEAFF.

This clonotype was seen a few times. This chain links TRBV4-3 with TRBJ1-1; D uncertain. Looked up from germline, CDR1 is LGHNA and CDR2 is YSLEER. V lost 0 bases to trimming and J lost 0 bases, with 14 bases between them. CDR3 length: 17 amino acids. This chain's CDR3 is CASSQDRVGTMNTEAFF. The CDR3, as DNA: TGCGCCAGCAGCCAAGATCGGGTAGGCACAATGAACACTGAAGCTTTCTTT.

J is TRBJ1-2 and V is TRBV29-1; weak D call: TRBD1 (6 bases). V gave up 2 bases and J gave up 7 bases, with 11 bases separating them. This CDR3 contains 12 residues. CDR1 and CDR2 from the germline V gene are SQVTM and ANQGSEA. The CDR3 nucleotides read TGCAGCGTTGAAATGTCAGGGGTTGGCTACACCTTC. Its translation: CSVEMSGVGYTF.

This clonotype appeared a few times. The chain recombines TRBV18 with TRBJ1-2, with TRBD1 as a possible D gene (5 bases). The ends were cut back, 3 bases at V and 2 bases at J, with 13 bases in the middle. The CDR3 extends over 15 amino acids. Germline CDR1 is KGHSH and CDR2 is LQKENI. In DNA form, the CDR3 reads TGTGCCAGCTCACCCCCTGGGGGTTTCAACTATGGCTACACCTTC. Protein product: CASSPPGGFNYGYTF.

V usage is TRBV11-2 and J usage is TRBJ1-2; D not certain. The CDR3 spans 15 residues. Per the germline V gene, CDR1 is SGHAT and CDR2 is FQNNGV. Trimming cost V 2 bases and J 7 bases, with 17 bases left between them. For the CDR3, the DNA is TGTGCCAGCAGCTTATCGACCGCGGCCACGATTGGCTACACCTTC. As protein: CASSLSTAATIGYTF.